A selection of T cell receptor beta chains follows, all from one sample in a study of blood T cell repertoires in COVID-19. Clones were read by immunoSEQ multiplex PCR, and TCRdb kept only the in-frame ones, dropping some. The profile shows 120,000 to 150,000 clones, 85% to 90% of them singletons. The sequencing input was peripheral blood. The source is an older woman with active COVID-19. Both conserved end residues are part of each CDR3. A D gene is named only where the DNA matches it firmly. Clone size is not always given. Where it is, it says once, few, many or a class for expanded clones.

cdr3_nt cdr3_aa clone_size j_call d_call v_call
TGTGCCAGCAGCCCCTTCCGTGGACTCAACACTGAAGCTTTCTTT CASSPFRGLNTEAFF . TRBJ1-1 . TRBV14
TGTGCCAGCTCACCCCCTAGGTCAGATACGCAGTATTTT CASSPPRSDTQYF . TRBJ2-3 . TRBV18
TGTGCCAGCAGCCAAGGTAATAGCAATCAGCCCCAGCATTTT CASSQGNSNQPQHF . TRBJ1-5 . TRBV14
TGTGCCAGCTCACCAGGACTAGCGGGCGAGACCCAGTACTTC CASSPGLAGETQYF . TRBJ2-5 TRBD2 TRBV18
TGTGCCAGCAGTCGTGACAGGAACACAGATACGCAGTATTTT CASSRDRNTDTQYF . TRBJ2-3 . TRBV11-3
TGTGCCAGCAGCTTCCTCGGGGATACGCAGTATTTT CASSFLGDTQYF . TRBJ2-3 . TRBV7-9
TGTGCCAGCAAACCCCCTGGCTCGACAGGGGACACCTACGAGCAGTACTTC CASKPPGSTGDTYEQYF medium-sized TRBJ2-7 TRBD1 TRBV9
TGTGCCAGCAGCGTCGACAGAGACGAGCAGTACTTC CASSVDRDEQYF . TRBJ2-7 . TRBV5-4
TGCGCCAGCAGCCAAAGCGTGGCCGGGACTAGCGGGAGGAGCGAGCAGTACTTC CASSQSVAGTSGRSEQYF . TRBJ2-7 TRBD2 TRBV4-3
TGTGCCAGCAGCCAATTTCCGGGACTAGTCCCATACAATGAGCAGTTCTTC CASSQFPGLVPYNEQFF few TRBJ2-1 TRBD2 TRBV5-4
TGTGCCAGCAGCCCGCCCGGGACAGGGGGTGGCTACACCTTC CASSPPGTGGGYTF . TRBJ1-2 TRBD1 TRBV6-5
TGTGCCAGCATTGAGGGACTAGCGGGAGGGCGGTCCAAAAACATTCAGTACTTC CASIEGLAGGRSKNIQYF . TRBJ2-4 TRBD2 TRBV27
TGTGCCAGCAGTGTTCGGACAGGGGGCTTCTCTGAGCAGTACTTC CASSVRTGGFSEQYF . TRBJ2-7 TRBD1 TRBV28
TGTGCCAGCAGAAGACAGGGGGCTGGCACTGAAGCTTTCTTT CASRRQGAGTEAFF . TRBJ1-1 TRBD1 TRBV11-2
TGTGCCAGCAGTGAATTTTTCTGGACTAGCGGGAGAAATGAGCAGTTCTTC CASSEFFWTSGRNEQFF . TRBJ2-1 TRBD2 TRBV6-1
TGTGCCAGCAGCACACAGGGGGCGAGTCAGCCCCAGCATTTT CASSTQGASQPQHF . TRBJ1-5 TRBD1 TRBV28
TGCGCCAGCAGCTTGGCGGGGACTAGCGGGAGGGCCCTTGCAGATACGCAGTATTTT CASSLAGTSGRALADTQYF . TRBJ2-3 TRBD2 TRBV5-1
TGTGCCAGCATGAATCCCCCTGGGGGGGCTTTCTTT CASMNPPGGAFF . TRBJ1-1 . TRBV6-5
TGTGCCAGCAGTCTCCGATCCTCCCAGGGGTCCTTC CASSLRSSQGSF . TRBJ1-2 . TRBV12-3/TRBV12-4
TGTGCCAGCAGCGTTCGCGGGATAGGCAATGAGCAGTTCTTC CASSVRGIGNEQFF . TRBJ2-1 . TRBV9
TGTGCCAGCAGACCTCTCGGGGACAGTCGGTATGGCTACACCTTC CASRPLGDSRYGYTF . TRBJ1-2 TRBD1 TRBV6-2/TRBV6-3
TGTGCCAGTACCTCCGGGGGGATAGCCAAAAACATTCAGTACTTC CASTSGGIAKNIQYF . TRBJ2-4 TRBD2 TRBV19
TGTGCCAGCAGTGAATATGGCAGGGGTGAAAACACCATATATTTT CASSEYGRGENTIYF . TRBJ1-3 . TRBV2